This TCR beta chain emerged from a study of T cell responses to AZD1222 COVID-19 vaccine. Study-wide findings and caveats: Nearly half of unique spike-specific TCRs reportedly avoided B.1.351 and B.1.1.7 mutated regions.

The junction had 3 bases not matched to a gene; V was cut back by 4 bases and J by 4 bases. The CDR3 sequence is 13 residues long. The V gene's germline CDR1 is MGHDK and CDR2 SYGVNS. On this clone itself: The antigen is unknown.

Only in-frame clones appear in the TCRdb table, and some are missing; sequencing was by immunoSEQ multiplex PCR. The table lists 150,000 to 200,000 clones, 80% to 95% of them singletons. The input for sequencing was peripheral blood, taken on day 0 of AZD1222 vaccination. This chain connects TRBV25-1 to TRBJ1-1, with TRBD1 matching over 7 bases. This TCR derives from an adult in good health. In nucleotides, the CDR3 is TGTGCCAGCAGTGGCTACAGGGGCACTGAAGCTTTCTTT. Protein sequence: CASSGYRGTEAFF.